A single sample is the source of the 16 T cell receptor beta chains below, sequenced in a study of CD8 T cells in Susac syndrome (dated 2019 in TCRdb). The library was generated by the immunoSEQ multiplex PCR assay. RNA was extracted using the RNeasy kit, and about 0.45 to 1 ug of the RNA was reverse transcribed with random hexamers. TCRdb reworked the public reads: Q25 trimming with fastp, MiXCR clone assembly, productive beta chains retained. Merged by CDR3 protein, the rows form single entries marked with the most common genes and DNA. The sample table records about 200,000 distinct CDR3 sequences; approximately 96% of these occur just once. Approximately 0.1% of the sample rests with the top ten. Input material: CD4+ T cells from PBMCs. The receptor set was obtained from a human donor with multiple sclerosis.

The chain recombines TRBV20-1 with TRBJ1-5, with 10 bases aligning to TRBD1. J gave up 7 bases and V 2 bases, and 5 bases lay outside the gene matches. Germline CDR1 reads DFQATT; CDR2 reads SNEGSKA (reference sequence). The CDR3 spans 14 residues. CDR3 sequence: CSARPGQGPQPQHF. The CDR3 DNA follows: TGCAGTGCTAGACCGGGACAGGGGCCGCAGCCCCAGCATTTT.

The V call is TRBV6-2 or TRBV6-3, the J call TRBJ1-1; D remains unclear. V was shortened by 1 base and J by 1 base, with 7 bases between the two germline ends. In germline, CDR1 is MNHEY, CDR2 SVGEGT. CDR3 size: 14 residues. The CDR3 sequence: CASSYFSGNTEAFF. CDR3 bases: TGTGCCAGCAGTTACTTCTCAGGGAACACTGAAGCTTTCTTT.

The chain couples TRBV20-1 to TRBJ2-1; no clear D gene. Trimming left V 2 bases short and J 4 bases short, with 15 bases between. CDR1 is DFQATT and CDR2 is SNEGSKA in the germline V gene (reference sequence). CDR3 length equals 15 residues. In DNA form, the CDR3 reads TGCAGTGCTAGAATGAATAAAGCAATTTACAATGAGCAGTTCTTC. Its protein product is CSARMNKAIYNEQFF.

On this clonotype: One end of the junction varies from germline; a read error may be responsible. This chain links TRBV29-1 with TRBJ1-5, with D tentatively TRBD1 (6 bases). CDR1 and CDR2 from the germline V gene are SQVTM and ANQGSEA. The CDR3 is made up of 14 amino acids. The CDR3 is CAVWELGGDQPQHF. The CDR3 bases are TGTGCAGTGTGGGAGTTAGGGGGTGATCAGCCCCAGCATTTT.

The CDR3 loop reads CSARGSSEGTQYF. As DNA, the CDR3 is TGCAGTGCTAGAGGATCCAGCGAGGGAACGCAGTATTTT. This chain joins TRBV20-1 and TRBJ2-3; D may be TRBD2 (5 bases). V was pared by 1 base and J by 9 bases, with 14 bases between. The V gene's germline CDR1 is DFQATT and CDR2 SNEGSKA (reference sequence). The length of the CDR3 is 13 residues.

This rearrangement joins TRBV2 to TRBJ2-7; 9 nucleotides agree with TRBD2. V shed 4 bases, J shed 0 bases, and the junction held 4 bases outside the gene matches. Per the germline V gene, CDR1 is SNHLY and CDR2 is FYNNEI. This CDR3 region has 15 residues. The DNA for the CDR3 is TGTGCCAGCAGTGCGGTAGCGGGGGCCTCCTACGAGCAGTACTTC. Its translation: CASSAVAGASYEQYF.

The J gene is TRBJ1-1, the V gene TRBV28, with a tentative D call TRBD1 (5 bases). Trimming pared 3 bases from V and 6 bases from J, leaving 14 bases between. The CDR3 is made up of 14 amino acids. In germline, CDR1 is MDHEN, CDR2 SYDVKM. CDR3 coding DNA: TGTGCCAGCAGTTTCAGGGAAAGGGGAGCTGAAGCTTTCTTT. Translating it yields CASSFRERGAEAFF.

The chain has TRBV28 and TRBJ1-1, with D possibly TRBD1 on 5 matching bases. V lost 5 bases and J 6 bases, leaving 10 bases between the germline ends. Germline CDR1 and CDR2: MDHEN and SYDVKM. This CDR3 spans 12 amino acids. The chain's CDR3 is CASSPGLSEAFF. CDR3 in DNA: TGTGCCAGCAGTCCAGGGTTGTCTGAAGCTTTCTTT.

The gene calls are TRBV20-1 and TRBJ1-5; no reliable D call. Between the trimmed V and J ends, which lost 8 bases and 3 bases, there was a span of 11 bases. CDR1 is DFQATT and CDR2 is SNEGSKA in the germline V gene (reference sequence). The CDR3 runs to 12 residues. The CDR3 is CSTRAFNQPQHF. The CDR3 nucleotides read TGCAGTACCCGGGCCTTCAATCAGCCCCAGCATTTT.

The chain couples TRBV4-2 to TRBJ2-2; either TRBD1 or TRBD2 may fit D (5 bases each). The CDR3 runs to 18 residues. Germline V CDR1 and CDR2: LGHNA, YNFKEQ. V lost 4 bases and J lost 3, with 21 bases in between. CDR3 sequence reads: CASSPDGGDPRHTGELFF. The CDR3 DNA is TGTGCCAGCAGCCCAGATGGTGGGGACCCAAGACACACCGGGGAGCTGTTTTTT.

The chain employs TRBV20-1 and TRBJ2-3; 7 positions agree with TRBD2. The CDR3 length is 14 residues. In germline, CDR1 is DFQATT, CDR2 SNEGSKA (reference sequence). Trimming took 4 bases from V and 0 from J; bases not matched to a gene: 4. CDR3 sequence reads: CSAIPSGSTDTQYF. Written as DNA, the CDR3 is TGCAGTGCTATCCCTAGCGGTAGCACAGATACGCAGTATTTT.

The chain employs TRBV2 and TRBJ2-7, with a tentative D call TRBD2 (5 bases). This CDR3 region has 12 residues. Germline CDR1 reads SNHLY; CDR2 reads FYNNEI. Trimming shortened V by 11 bases and J by 9 bases, and 20 bases separated the two germline ends. The CDR3 here is CAVAGRPLGQYF. For the CDR3, the DNA is TGTGCCGTTGCGGGTCGACCTCTAGGGCAGTACTTC.

V gene TRBV12-3 or TRBV12-4 combines with J gene TRBJ2-3, with a tentative D call TRBD1 (5 bases). V gave up 8 bases and J gave up 5 bases, with 17 bases separating them. The CDR3 is made up of 14 amino acids. The CDR3: CASRGYSQGDTQYF. The CDR3, as DNA: TGTGCCAGCCGTGGGTACTCCCAGGGAGATACGCAGTATTTT.

The chain has TRBV30 and TRBJ2-7; 10 bases agree with TRBD1. Trimming took 3 bases from V and 4 from J; bases not matched to a gene: 6. This CDR3 is 14 amino acids long. Germline V gives CDR1 GTSNPN, CDR2 SVGIG (reference sequence). The CDR3 here is CAWSNPDRGYEQYF. As DNA, the CDR3 is TGTGCCTGGAGCAATCCGGACAGGGGGTACGAGCAGTACTTC.

The sample holds a few counts of this clonotype. The chain employs TRBV7-2 and TRBJ2-5, with D unclear. Germline V lookup: CDR1 SGHTA, CDR2 FQGNSA. CDR3 size: 11 residues. V gave up 2 bases and J gave up 5 bases, with 3 bases separating them. In DNA, the CDR3 is TGTGCCAGCAGCTTAATGGAGACCCAGTACTTC. This gives the protein CASSLMETQYF.

The gene calls are TRBV30 and TRBJ1-5; no clear D. This CDR3 is built from 13 residues. CDR1 GTSNPN and CDR2 SVGIG come from the germline V gene (reference sequence). Trimming cost V 3 bases and J 2 bases, with 8 bases left between them. This chain's CDR3 is CAWSEAGNQPQHF. The DNA for the CDR3 is TGTGCCTGGAGCGAGGCCGGCAATCAGCCCCAGCATTTT.